The TCR beta chain described here comes from a study of T cell changes during pregnancy in multiple sclerosis. Assay used: immunoSEQ multiplex PCR; TCRdb lists only in-frame clones, some missing. The table lists approximately 40,000 clones, about 95% of them singletons. V trimming: 8 bases; J trimming: 9 bases; junction bases outside the gene matches: 3. The CDR3 is 11 amino acids. Germline V lookup: CDR1 ENHRY, CDR2 SYGVKD. The chain uses TRBV10-3 and TRBJ1-3; 8 nucleotides match TRBD1. This sample comprised peripheral blood, obtained in the second trimester of pregnancy. This receptor was obtained from a female donor with multiple sclerosis, enrolled in a pregnancy study. CDR3 sequence (DNA): TGTGCCATCGGGACAGGTCCCACCATATATTTT. It encodes CAIGTGPTIYF.